This T cell receptor beta chain was identified in a study of blood T cell repertoires in COVID-19. Trimming took 0 bases from V and 7 from J; bases not matched to a gene: 8. Germline V gives CDR1 ENHRY, CDR2 SYGVKD. The CDR3 runs 16 residues. The assay was immunoSEQ multiplex PCR, and TCRdb's table has in-frame clones only and misses some. The table records 150,000 to 200,000 clones, over 85% of them present only once. The sample taken for sequencing was peripheral blood. The TCR was taken from a woman in her 50s with acute or convalescent COVID-19. V usage is TRBV10-3 and J usage is TRBJ1-2; the match to TRBD1 covers 10 bases. The CDR3 DNA is TGTGCCATCAGTGAGTCTAAGGGACAGGGGCCTACTGGCTACACCTTC. This encodes CAISESKGQGPTGYTF.